This TCR beta chain appears in the sequencing data of a study of cytomegalovirus exposure and HLA in healthy donors. Study-wide results and limits: An assumption of roughly uniform sequencing depth across donors underlay the presence/absence analyses. Later analysis placed DRB1 highest and HLA-C lowest in TCR association rates, which differed by HLA locus. It was shown in a later analysis that HLA-associated TCR beta chains were more clonally expanded than other, equally common chains.

A single count supports this clone. Its target is not known. The PCR made use of 60 Vbeta and 13 Jbeta primers. Assay: immunoSEQ multiplex PCR; the TCRdb copy retains only in-frame clones and omits some. The sample has fewer than 250,000 clones, roughly 81% seen once. Germline-derived CDR1 and CDR2 are MGHDK and SYGVNS. Germline trimming cut 3 bases from V and 2 bases from J; bases unmatched to any gene: 8. This CDR3 has 16 amino acids. The J gene is TRBJ1-1, the V gene TRBV25-1; 8 bases are shared with TRBD1. This TCR came from a young woman in good health and CMV-seropositive. Sequenced input: PBMCs. As DNA, the CDR3 is TGTGCCAGCAGTGATGACAGGGGAGGGTTAAACACTGAAGCTTTCTTT. Translated: CASSDDRGGLNTEAFF.